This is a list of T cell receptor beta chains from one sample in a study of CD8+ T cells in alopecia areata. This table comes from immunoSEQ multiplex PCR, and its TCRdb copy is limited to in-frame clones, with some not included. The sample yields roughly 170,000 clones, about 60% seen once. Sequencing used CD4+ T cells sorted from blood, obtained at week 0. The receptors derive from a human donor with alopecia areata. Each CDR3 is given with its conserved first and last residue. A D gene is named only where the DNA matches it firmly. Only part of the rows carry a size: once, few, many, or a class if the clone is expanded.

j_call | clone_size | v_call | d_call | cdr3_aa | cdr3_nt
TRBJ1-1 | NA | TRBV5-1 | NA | CASRGQMMNTEAFF | TGCGCCAGCAGGGGACAAATGATGAACACTGAAGCTTTCTTT
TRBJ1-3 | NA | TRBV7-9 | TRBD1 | CASSATQGVGNTIYF | TGTGCCAGCAGCGCCACTCAGGGGGTAGGAAACACCATATATTTT
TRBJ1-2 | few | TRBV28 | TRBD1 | CASVRDRGRGGYTF | TGTGCCAGCGTCCGGGACAGGGGGCGTGGTGGCTACACCTTC
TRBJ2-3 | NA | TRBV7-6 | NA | CASSSKGDTQYF | TGTGCCAGCAGCTCGAAGGGGGATACGCAGTATTTT
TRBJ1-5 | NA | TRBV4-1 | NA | CASSPTGPNQPQHF | TGCGCCAGCAGCCCGACAGGACCCAATCAGCCCCAGCATTTT
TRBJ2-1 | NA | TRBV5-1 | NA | CASSLAGYGNEQFF | TGCGCCAGCAGCTTGGCCGGATATGGGAATGAGCAGTTCTTC
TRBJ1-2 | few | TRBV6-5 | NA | CASSYSARLYGYTF | TGTGCCAGCAGTTACTCGGCCAGATTATATGGCTACACCTTC
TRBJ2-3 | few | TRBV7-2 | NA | CASSLDADTQYF | TGTGCCAGCAGCTTAGACGCAGATACGCAGTATTTT
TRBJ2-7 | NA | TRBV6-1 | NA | CASSEARGGEQYF | TGTGCCAGCAGTGAAGCGAGAGGGGGAGAGCAGTACTTC
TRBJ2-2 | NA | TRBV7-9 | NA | CAPEGLPGELFF | TGTGCCCCAGAGGGTCTACCCGGGGAGCTGTTTTTT
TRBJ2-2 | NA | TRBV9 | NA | CASSVGGVNTGELFF | TGTGCCAGCAGCGTGGGTGGGGTGAACACCGGGGAGCTGTTTTTT
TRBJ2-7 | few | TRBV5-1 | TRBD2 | CASTRGVLYEQYF | TGCGCCAGCACCCGGGGGGTCCTCTACGAGCAGTACTTC
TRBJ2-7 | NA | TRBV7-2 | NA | CASSLQGYEQYF | TGTGCCAGCAGCTTACAGGGCTACGAGCAGTACTTC
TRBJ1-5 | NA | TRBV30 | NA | CAWSQGYQPQHF | TGTGCCTGGAGTCAAGGGTATCAGCCCCAGCATTTT
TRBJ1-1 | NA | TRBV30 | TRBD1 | CAWSGQGRNTEAFF | TGTGCCTGGAGTGGACAGGGGAGGAACACTGAAGCTTTCTTT
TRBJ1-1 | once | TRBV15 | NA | CATSRAGRRLGTEAFF | TGTGCCACCAGCAGAGCCGGCAGGAGGCTAGGGACTGAAGCTTTCTTT
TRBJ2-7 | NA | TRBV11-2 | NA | CASSPTAGEQYF | TGTGCCAGCAGCCCGACCGCGGGCGAGCAGTACTTC
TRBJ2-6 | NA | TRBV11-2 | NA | CASSLVSGALGNVLTF | TGTGCCAGCAGCTTAGTTTCAGGGGCCTTGGGCAACGTCCTGACTTTC
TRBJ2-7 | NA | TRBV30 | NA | CAWSLNYEQYF | TGTGCCTGGAGCTTGAACTACGAGCAGTACTTC
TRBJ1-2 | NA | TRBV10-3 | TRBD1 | CAIRTLEGQGNYGYTF | TGTGCCATCAGGACCCTTGAGGGACAGGGAAACTATGGCTACACCTTC
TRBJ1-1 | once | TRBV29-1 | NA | CSVGDRTEAFF | TGCAGCGTCGGAGACAGAACTGAAGCTTTCTTT
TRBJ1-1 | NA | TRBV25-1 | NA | CASSGPGEISEAFF | TGTGCCAGCAGTGGGCCAGGAGAGATTTCTGAAGCTTTCTTT
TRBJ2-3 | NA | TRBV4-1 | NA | CASSQDWAADTQYF | TGCGCCAGCAGCCAAGATTGGGCCGCGGATACGCAGTATTTT
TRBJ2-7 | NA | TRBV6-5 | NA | CASSSLGEVTYEQYF | TGTGCCAGCAGTTCCCTGGGGGAGGTTACCTACGAGCAGTACTTC
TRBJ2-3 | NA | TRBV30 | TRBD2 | CAWSTGTKDTQYF | TGTGCCTGGAGCACCGGGACTAAGGATACGCAGTATTTT
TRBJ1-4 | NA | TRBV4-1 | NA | CASSPGDGEREKLFF | TGCGCCAGCAGCCCCGGGGACGGGGAACGAGAAAAACTGTTTTTT
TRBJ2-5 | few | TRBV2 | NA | CASTTQETQYF | TGTGCCAGCACCACCCAAGAGACCCAGTACTTC
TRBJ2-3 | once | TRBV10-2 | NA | CASISSTDTQYF | TGCGCCAGCATTTCTAGCACAGATACGCAGTATTTT
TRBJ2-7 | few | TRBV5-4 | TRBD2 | CASTRGNYEQYF | TGTGCCAGCACGCGGGGGAACTACGAGCAGTACTTC
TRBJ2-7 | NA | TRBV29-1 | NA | CSVAEWPGSLGEQYF | TGCAGCGTTGCGGAGTGGCCAGGGAGCCTGGGGGAGCAGTACTTC
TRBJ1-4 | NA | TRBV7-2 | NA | CASSFSGLREKLFF | TGTGCCAGCAGCTTCTCGGGACTCCGGGAAAAACTGTTTTTT
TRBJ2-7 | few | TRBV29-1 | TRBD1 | CSVGGDRGGYEQYF | TGCAGCGTCGGGGGGGACAGGGGTGGATACGAGCAGTACTTC